The 15 T cell receptor beta chains below come from one sample, sequenced in a study of blood T cell repertoires in COVID-19. Generated by immunoSEQ multiplex PCR, the TCRdb table keeps only in-frame clones and is missing some. The sample records about 300,000 clones, around 84% being singletons. Specimen: peripheral blood. The receptors originated from a human donor with COVID-19, enrolled during active disease. The donor label of this sample is uncertain.

The chain is built from TRBV4-1 and TRBJ1-5; possibly TRBD1 for D (6 bases). The V gene's germline CDR1 is MGHRA and CDR2 YSYEKL. Trimming pared 1 base from V and 4 bases from J, leaving 23 bases between. The length of the CDR3 is 19 residues. In DNA, the CDR3 is TGCGCCAGCAGCCAAGTCGGACTTCGATCGACAGGAATAAATCAGCCCCAGCATTTT. Its protein is CASSQVGLRSTGINQPQHF.

This clone was detected once. The CDR3 DNA follows: TGTGCCAGCAGCGACCCCACGGCGGCTGGGGCCAACGTCCTGACTTTC. Translation gives CASSDPTAAGANVLTF. V is TRBV11-1 and J is TRBJ2-6; D unclear. Germline-derived CDR1 and CDR2 are SGHAT and FQDESV (reference sequence). V lost 5 bases to trimming and J lost 2 bases, with 13 bases between them. The CDR3 spans 16 residues.

CDR3 sequence reads: CASSFGGKVTDTQYF. CDR3 DNA: TGCGCCAGCAGCTTTGGAGGGAAGGTGACAGATACGCAGTATTTT. The chain carries TRBV5-1 and TRBJ2-3; D is possibly TRBD2 (6 bases). V was clipped by 2 bases and J by 3 bases, with 13 bases between them. The CDR3 consists of 15 residues. The germline gives CDR1 SGHRS, CDR2 YFSETQ.

This clone showed up many times. This chain connects TRBV19 to TRBJ1-2; 10 bases are shared with TRBD1. V lost 4 bases, J lost 2 bases, and 10 bases stayed unmatched. CDR3 length equals 17 residues. Germline values: CDR1 LNHDA, CDR2 SQIVND (reference sequence). The CDR3 spells CASSSQGTGVGNYGYTF. The DNA of the CDR3 is TGTGCCAGTAGTAGCCAGGGGACAGGGGTTGGAAACTATGGCTACACCTTC.

The chain has TRBV27 and TRBJ1-2, with TRBD1 matching 8 bases. In germline, CDR1 is MNHEY, CDR2 SMNVEV (reference sequence). CDR3 length equals 15 residues. The V and J ends lost 5 bases and 7 bases, in that order; junction bases with no gene match: 12. CDR3: CASSPPRTGIGGYTF. DNA for the CDR3: TGTGCCAGCAGTCCCCCCCGGACAGGGATTGGTGGCTACACCTTC.

The CDR3 nucleotides are TGTGCCAGCAGCTTCCCTATTTCGGGCGGGGAGCTGTTTTTT. Amino acid sequence: CASSFPISGGELFF. This chain connects TRBV5-6 to TRBJ2-2; D gene ambiguous. The germline V gene has CDR1 SGHDT and CDR2 YYEEEE. This CDR3 has 14 residues. The V gene lost 2 bases and the J gene lost 7 bases, with 12 bases spanning the gap.

This chain connects TRBV7-2 to TRBJ2-2, with D possibly TRBD2 on 7 matching bases. This CDR3 is built from 16 residues. Germline V gene data show CDR1 as SGHTA and CDR2 as FQGNSA. Trimming pared 7 bases from V and 7 bases from J, leaving 22 bases between. CDR3 nucleotides: TGTGCCAGCACCCCTCAGGAGGGGGGGCCTATCGGGGAGCTGTTTTTT. Amino acids: CASTPQEGGPIGELFF.

This clone was seen a handful of times. The chain joins TRBV6-5 to TRBJ1-3; perhaps TRBD1 as D (5 bases). The CDR3 consists of 14 residues. Germline V gene data show CDR1 as MNHEY and CDR2 as SVGAGI. V was clipped by 6 bases and J by 2 bases, with 11 bases between them. DNA of the CDR3: TGTGCCAGCAGGTCGACAGACACTGGAAACACCATATATTTT. Translated: CASRSTDTGNTIYF.

V usage is TRBV7-2 and J usage is TRBJ2-3; the match to TRBD2 covers 8 bases. V lost 4 bases, J lost 4 bases, and 4 bases stayed unmatched. This CDR3 has 14 amino acids. CDR1 and CDR2 (germline): SGHTA, FQGNSA. This CDR3 reads CASSSRTSPDTQYF. The CDR3 DNA sequence: TGTGCCAGCAGCTCCCGGACTAGCCCAGATACGCAGTATTTT.

This chain joins TRBV24-1 and TRBJ2-1; perhaps TRBD2 as D (5 bases). Per germline, CDR1 KGHDR and CDR2 SFDVKD. With 2 bases removed from V and 4 bases from J, the gap between germline ends came to 11 bases. The CDR3 has 15 residues. The CDR3, as DNA: TGTGCCACCAGTGATTCTAGCATTGGGTACAATGAGCAGTTCTTC. Translation: CATSDSSIGYNEQFF.

The V gene is TRBV10-1, the J gene TRBJ2-5; no firm D call. Germline lookup yields CDR1 WNHNN and CDR2 SYGVQD (reference sequence). The CDR3 loop spans 10 amino acids. The V end lost 6 bases, the J end lost 4 bases, and 3 bases lay between the germline ends. CDR3 in DNA: TGCGCCAGCAGCTCAGAGACCCAGTACTTC. Amino acid sequence: CASSSETQYF.

The V and J genes are TRBV7-3 and TRBJ2-7; the match to TRBD2 covers 11 bases. The junction had 3 bases not matched to a gene; V was cut back by 5 bases and J by 9 bases. The CDR3 is 12 residues long. CDR1 is SGHTA and CDR2 is FQGTGA in the germline V gene. CDR3 nucleotide sequence: TGTGCCAGCAGCCAACTAGCGGGAGTGCAGTACTTC. Amino acid sequence: CASSQLAGVQYF. Based on the CDR3 plus reference TRBV7-3 and TRBJ2-7, the full variable domain is GAGVSQTPSNKVTEKGKYVELRCDPISGHTALYWYRQSLGQGPEFLIYFQGTGAADDSGLPNDRFFAVRPEGSVSTLKIQRTERGDSAVYLCASSQLAGVQYFGPGTRLTVT.

The rearrangement uses TRBV30 and TRBJ1-1; 10 positions match TRBD1. This CDR3 contains 13 residues. Germline-derived CDR1 and CDR2 are GTSNPN and SVGIG (reference sequence). The junction had 1 base not matched to a gene; V was cut back by 3 bases and J by 3 bases. CDR3 protein: CAWRDRGDTEAFF. DNA of the CDR3: TGTGCCTGGAGGGACAGGGGGGACACTGAAGCTTTCTTT. Drawing the rest from reference TRBV30 and TRBJ1-1, the complete variable domain is SQTIHQWPATLVQPVGSPLSLECTVEGTSNPNLYWYRQAAGRGLQLLFYSVGIGQISSEVPQNLSASRPQDRQFILSSKKLLLSDSGFYLCAWRDRGDTEAFFGQGTRLTVV.

V is TRBV11-3 and J is TRBJ2-1; 9 bases are shared with TRBD2. Trimming at V came to 1 base and at J to 5 bases, leaving 3 bases not matched to a gene. Germline values: CDR1 SGHNT, CDR2 YENEEA. CDR3 length: 15 residues. The CDR3 region is CASSLGGGVHNEQFF. The CDR3, as DNA: TGTGCCAGCAGCTTAGGCGGGGGGGTTCACAATGAGCAGTTCTTC.

The genes are TRBV9 and TRBJ2-7; 8 positions match TRBD2. V lost 4 bases, J lost 11 bases, and 14 bases stayed unmatched. Germline lookup yields CDR1 SGDLS and CDR2 YYNGEE. This CDR3 comprises 14 residues. The CDR3 DNA reads TGTGCCAGCAGCCCAACACCCGGGACTAGTAACAAGTACTTC. Its protein product is CASSPTPGTSNKYF. The variable domain in full, completed from reference TRBV9 and TRBJ2-7, reads DSGVTQTPKHLITATGQRVTLRCSPRSGDLSVYWYQQSLDQGLQFLIQYYNGEERAKGNILERFSAQQFPDLHSELNLSSLELGDSALYFCASSPTPGTSNKYFGPGTRLTVT.